This TCR beta chain stems from a study of long-term antiretroviral therapy in people with HIV. The CDR3 is 15 amino acids. V gave up 1 base and J gave up 4 bases, with 11 bases separating them. Germline V gene lookup returns CDR1 MGHRA and CDR2 YSYEKL. Samples held about 0.95-11 million cryopreserved PBMC before DNA extraction. Study-wide results and caveats: Diversity went up after ART and still fell short of transplant donor controls.

With survey level as its setting, the immunoSEQ assay was v3.0. TCRdb's copy holds only in-frame clones and misses some; the assay was immunoSEQ multiplex PCR. The sample lists roughly 21,000 clones; roughly 80% were seen once. In the case of this clone: The antigen is unknown.

The rearrangement uses TRBV4-1 and TRBJ2-4, with D uncertain. The source was unsorted PBMCs, collected 0.2 years after starting antiretroviral therapy. The receptor comes from a woman aged 30 to 39 with HIV. For the CDR3, the DNA is TGCGCCAGCAGCCAAGTTACGGACGGAAAAAACATTCAGTACTTC. This translates into CASSQVTDGKNIQYF.